The entry below gives a single T cell receptor beta chain sequence along with its context. The data derive from a study of identical twins. TCRdb re-called the 5' RACE reads through MiXCR, storing one row per CDR3 protein. Here the sample spans around 250,000 distinct CDR3 sequences, 7% being singletons. The CDR3 spans 15 residues. The ends lost 3 bases at V and 2 bases at J; junction bases unmatched: 2. Per the germline V gene, CDR1 is MRHNA and CDR2 is SNTAGT. The same sample was also used in a study of yellow fever vaccine responses in identical twins.

The sequence derives from a woman under 30 in good health. The sequenced sample was memory (CD45RO+) T cells sorted from blood. The J gene is TRBJ2-2, the V gene TRBV6-4, with 8 positions matching TRBD1. The CDR3 nucleotides are TGTGCCAGCAGTGAAGGACAGGGAAACACCGGGGAGCTGTTTTTT. Its translation is CASSEGQGNTGELFF.